This T cell receptor beta chain is drawn from a study of molecular identifiers for immune sequencing clone quantification. Germline V gene data show CDR1 as SGHTA and CDR2 as FQGNSA. The CDR3 sequence is 15 residues long. As to this clonotype: The junction and the germline gene differ at one end; a read error may be behind it.

One entry per CDR3 protein, called by TCRdb with MiXCR from the PCR reads. The table lists approximately 500,000 distinct CDR3 sequences, roughly 24% of them singletons. Sorting isolated naive CD8 T cells as CD8+CD4-CCR7+CD45RA+ events. This receptor was identified in a human donor in good health. Some libraries in this study had Jurkat cell RNA spiked in. V usage is TRBV7-2 and J usage is TRBJ2-1, with 9 bases aligning to TRBD2. The sample taken for sequencing was naive CD8+ T cells from blood, with Jurkat cell RNA spiked in. The sample's subset: FACS-sorted CD8+CD4-CCR7+CD45RA+ naive T cells. In nucleotides, the CDR3 is TGTGCCAGCAGCTTAGGCGGGGGGGCCTACAATGGGCAGTTCTTC. Translation gives CASSLGGGAYNGQFF.